The rows below give T cell receptor beta chains drawn from one sample of a study of cytomegalovirus exposure and HLA in healthy donors. Sequencing used immunoSEQ multiplex PCR; TCRdb keeps in-frame clones, though not all of them. The sample includes about 160,000 clones, roughly 85% seen only once; the top ten take approximately 8%. Sample: PBMCs. The receptors originated from a male donor in good health and CMV-seropositive. CDR3s include the opening cysteine and the closing phenylalanine or tryptophan. Each record gives: D gene, clone size, J gene, V gene, CDR3 DNA, CDR3 protein. A D gene is named only where the DNA matches it firmly. Expanded clones get a size class; other rows say once, few or many, or leave the size out.

NA	once	TRBJ2-1	TRBV7-2	TGTGCCACCAATTCCGGGGGTCAGGGCAATGAGCAGTTCTTC	CATNSGGQGNEQFF
NA	NA	TRBJ2-1	TRBV19	TGTGCCAGTACCAATAGATCGTACAATGAGCAGTTCTTC	CASTNRSYNEQFF
TRBD1	NA	TRBJ1-2	TRBV4-1	TGCGCCAGCAGCCAGGCTACAGGGGGCCACGGCTATGGCTACACCTTC	CASSQATGGHGYGYTF
TRBD1	NA	TRBJ2-6	TRBV9	TGTGCCAGCAGCCTCCAGGGGGCTGGGGCCAACGTCCTGACTTTC	CASSLQGAGANVLTF
NA	NA	TRBJ1-5	TRBV4-3	TGCGCCAGCAGCCAAGATCATGGATTTCGGGGGGCCGATGGGCCGAATCAGCCCCAGCATTTT	CASSQDHGFRGADGPNQPQHF
TRBD1	NA	TRBJ1-1	TRBV28	TGTGCCAGTAACCCCACCGGGGACAGGGTTAGGTCTGAAGCTTTCTTT	CASNPTGDRVRSEAFF
TRBD1	NA	TRBJ2-2	TRBV12-5	TGTGCTAGTGGACCGACAGGGGCGGTGAACACCGGGGAGCTGTTTTTT	CASGPTGAVNTGELFF
NA	NA	TRBJ2-7	TRBV10-1	TGCGCCAGCAGTGAGTCGATAACGGGTCGGGAGCAGTACTTC	CASSESITGREQYF
NA	NA	TRBJ1-1	TRBV27	TGTGCCAGCAGTTCCCCTCGGAGGACCCTCCATGAAGCTTTCTTT	CASSSPRRTLHEAFF
NA	NA	TRBJ1-2	TRBV11-2	TGTGCCAGCAGCCGCAAGACAGGAAGGGATAACTATGGCTACACCTTC	CASSRKTGRDNYGYTF
NA	NA	TRBJ2-6	TRBV5-1	TGCGCCAGCAGCTTGGTCAAGGGGATAAGCTCTGGGGCCAACGTCCTGACTTTC	CASSLVKGISSGANVLTF
TRBD1	once	TRBJ1-1	TRBV7-9	TGTGCCAGCAGCAAGGATCAGGGGGCGGAAGCTTTCTTT	CASSKDQGAEAFF
NA	once	TRBJ2-7	TRBV28	TGTGCCAGCAGTTCCCCAGGCTCCTACGAGCAGTACTTC	CASSSPGSYEQYF
TRBD1	NA	TRBJ1-5	TRBV6-1	TGTGCCAGCTATGACCCGGGACAGGGCTGGCAGCCCCAGCATTTT	CASYDPGQGWQPQHF
TRBD1	NA	TRBJ2-7	TRBV29-1	TGCAGCGTGGCCGGGACAGGGAGATACGAGCAGTACTTC	CSVAGTGRYEQYF